The 22 T cell receptor beta chains below were found in one sample sequenced in a study of cytomegalovirus exposure and HLA in healthy donors. PCR primers comprised 60 Vbeta and 13 Jbeta primers. Clones were read by immunoSEQ multiplex PCR, and TCRdb kept only the in-frame ones, dropping some. The sample shows 180,000 or so clones, roughly 70% of them seen only once. Sequenced sample: PBMCs. These receptors all stem from a male donor in good health and CMV-seronegative.

This clone was counted only a few times. This chain connects TRBV5-1 to TRBJ2-7, with 7 bases matching TRBD1. V was pared by 0 bases and J by 3 bases, with 3 bases of the junction left unmatched. The CDR3 runs 14 residues. The germline V gene has CDR1 SGHRS and CDR2 YFSETQ. The DNA for the CDR3 is TGCGCCAGCAGCTTGGTAGGGGGCAACTACGAGCAGTACTTC. It codes for CASSLVGGNYEQYF.

The chain joins TRBV6-5 to TRBJ1-2; 8 nucleotides agree with TRBD1. V shed 7 bases, J shed 2 bases, and the junction held 6 bases outside the gene matches. Germline lookup yields CDR1 MNHEY and CDR2 SVGAGI. CDR3 length equals 14 residues. The CDR3 sequence is CASNPTGANYGYTF. Here the CDR3 DNA reads TGTGCCAGCAACCCGACAGGGGCGAACTATGGCTACACCTTC.

This sequence joins TRBV18 and TRBJ2-7; 10 nucleotides line up with TRBD1. V dropped 3 bases and J dropped 4; count of bases not matched to a gene: 9. The CDR3 has 16 residues. Germline CDR1 KGHSH, CDR2 LQKENI. The CDR3 bases are TGTGCCAGCTCACCGTGGACAGGGGGAGTTAGGTACGAGCAGTACTTC. Amino acid sequence: CASSPWTGGVRYEQYF.

This chain links TRBV4-1 with TRBJ1-1; perhaps TRBD1 as D (5 bases). V dropped 0 bases and J dropped 5 bases, with 13 bases sitting between them. Germline CDR1 and CDR2: MGHRA and YSYEKL. The CDR3 is 15 amino acids. The DNA of the CDR3 is TGCGCCAGCAGCCAAGATAGGGGCCAGTGGACTGAAGCTTTCTTT. Amino acid sequence: CASSQDRGQWTEAFF.

The chain employs TRBV7-2 and TRBJ2-7; 10 bases are a match to TRBD2. The ends lost 5 bases at V and 5 bases at J; junction bases unmatched: 9. This CDR3 has 15 residues. Germline V gene data show CDR1 as SGHTA and CDR2 as FQGNSA. For the CDR3, the DNA is TGTGCCAGCAGCCCGACGCCTAGCGGGGGCAACGAGCAGTACTTC. As protein: CASSPTPSGGNEQYF.

The chain uses TRBV14 and TRBJ2-2; 8 bases agree with TRBD1. This CDR3 region has 17 residues. Germline V CDR1 and CDR2: SGHDN, FVKESK. The trim removed 1 base at V and 6 bases at J, leaving 10 bases unmatched. The CDR3 DNA is TGTGCCAGCAGCCAAGGGAGCCTTGCAGGGGGCTCCGGGGAGCTGTTTTTT. It encodes CASSQGSLAGGSGELFF.

The chain links TRBV9 to TRBJ2-2, with D possibly TRBD2 on 6 matching bases. Trimming stripped 4 bases from V and 6 bases from J, with 19 bases between. CDR1 and CDR2 from the germline V gene are SGDLS and YYNGEE. This CDR3 is built from 16 residues. CDR3 in amino acids: CASSPGLGGGAGELFF. In nucleotides, the CDR3 is TGTGCCAGCAGCCCGGGACTGGGCGGTGGAGCCGGGGAGCTGTTTTTT.

The V call is TRBV4-3, the J call TRBJ1-2, with D possibly being TRBD1 (6 bases). The V gene lost 3 bases and the J gene lost 1 base, with 15 bases spanning the gap. Germline assignment: CDR1 LGHNA and CDR2 YSLEER. This CDR3 is 16 amino acids long. CDR3 protein: CASSHTRDIHNYGYTF. The CDR3 DNA reads as TGCGCCAGCAGCCACACCCGGGACATCCATAACTATGGCTACACCTTC.

CDR3: CASSLNRGIDSTF. Here the CDR3 DNA reads TGCGCCAGCAGCTTAAACCGAGGCATAGATTCTACCTTC. The chain combines TRBV5-1 with TRBJ1-2; no firm D call. CDR3 size: 13 residues. V lost 2 bases and J lost 14, with 19 bases in between. Germline V gives CDR1 SGHRS, CDR2 YFSETQ.

The chain joins TRBV4-3 to TRBJ2-1; TRBD2 aligns across 13 bases. CDR3 length equals 16 residues. CDR1 is LGHNA and CDR2 is YSLEER in the germline V gene. The V gene end was trimmed by 4 bases and the J gene end by 4 bases; junction bases not matched to a gene: 4. CDR3 coding DNA: TGCGCCAGCAGCCGTCAACTAGCGGGAGGGTACAATGAGCAGTTCTTC. Residues: CASSRQLAGGYNEQFF.

The chain recombines TRBV15 with TRBJ2-3; no clear D gene. This CDR3 region has 11 residues. Per the germline V gene, CDR1 is LNHNV and CDR2 is YYDKDF (reference sequence). V lost 4 bases and J lost 6, with 5 bases in between. Here the CDR3 reads CATSNQDTQYF. The CDR3 DNA is TGTGCCACCAGCAATCAGGATACGCAGTATTTT.

This clone was counted a few times. The rearrangement joins TRBV9 to TRBJ1-2, with D possibly matching TRBD1 (6 bases). The CDR3 is 14 amino acids. CDR1 is SGDLS, CDR2 YYNGEE, per germline. The V end was cut by 4 bases, the J end by 5 bases, with 15 bases between. The CDR3 DNA reads TGTGCCAGCAGCCAGATGACAGGTTTTTATGGCTACACCTTC. Amino acid sequence: CASSQMTGFYGYTF.

The chain carries TRBV7-9 and TRBJ1-4, with TRBD1 matching over 8 bases. CDR1 and CDR2 (germline): SEHNR, FQNEAQ (reference sequence). The length of the CDR3 is 14 residues. After removal of 3 bases from V and 5 bases from J, the junction contained 2 bases not matched to a gene. The chain's CDR3 is CASSFGQGNEKLFF. CDR3 coding DNA: TGTGCCAGCAGCTTTGGACAGGGCAATGAAAAACTGTTTTTT.

The J gene is TRBJ2-5, the V gene TRBV2; 9 nucleotides agree with TRBD2. The germline V gene encodes CDR1 SNHLY and CDR2 FYNNEI. V gave up 3 bases and J gave up 5 bases; unmatched junction bases: 10. This CDR3 spans 16 amino acids. CDR3: CASSDPAGGIGETQYF. The CDR3 nucleotides are TGTGCCAGCAGTGATCCGGCGGGGGGGATAGGCGAGACCCAGTACTTC.

The chain joins TRBV28 to TRBJ2-7; the D is unclear. Germline-derived CDR1 and CDR2 are MDHEN and SYDVKM. This CDR3 region has 12 residues. V lost 6 bases and J lost 2, with 8 bases in between. The CDR3 reads CASRGSPYEQYF. The CDR3 DNA reads as TGTGCCAGCAGGGGCAGCCCCTACGAGCAGTACTTC.

Here the CDR3 reads CASNLYRENQPQHF. As DNA, the CDR3 is TGTGCCAGCAACCTCTACAGGGAAAATCAGCCCCAGCATTTT. The genes are TRBV28 and TRBJ1-5, with D perhaps matching TRBD1 (6 bases). The germline gives CDR1 MDHEN, CDR2 SYDVKM. Trimming removed 7 bases at V and 4 bases at J, with 14 bases between. The CDR3 consists of 14 residues.

The V and J genes are TRBV4-1 and TRBJ2-2; maybe TRBD2 (5 bases). V was shortened by 0 bases and J by 0 bases, with 11 bases between the two germline ends. CDR1 is MGHRA, CDR2 YSYEKL, per germline. The CDR3 is 17 amino acids. CDR3 nucleotides: TGCGCCAGCAGCCAAGATGGGCCGGGAACGAACACCGGGGAGCTGTTTTTT. Protein sequence: CASSQDGPGTNTGELFF.

The V call is TRBV25-1, the J call TRBJ2-3; D may be TRBD2 (6 bases). This CDR3 is built from 14 residues. Germline assignment: CDR1 MGHDK and CDR2 SYGVNS. Trimming shortened V by 6 bases and J by 1 base, and 11 bases separated the two germline ends. The CDR3 loop reads CASSGSDGTDTQYF. The CDR3 DNA follows: TGTGCCAGCAGCGGGAGTGACGGCACAGATACGCAGTATTTT.

The chain couples TRBV4-3 to TRBJ2-1; D is perhaps TRBD1 (6 bases). The germline gives CDR1 LGHNA, CDR2 YSLEER. CDR3 length: 14 residues. V gave up 3 bases and J gave up 4 bases, with 10 bases separating them. In DNA form, the CDR3 reads TGCGCCAGCAGCCATGGGGGCCCGTACAATGAGCAGTTCTTC. The encoded protein is CASSHGGPYNEQFF.

This rearrangement joins TRBV28 to TRBJ1-5; D is uncertain. V lost 4 bases and J lost 7, with 14 bases in between. Germline CDR1 and CDR2: MDHEN and SYDVKM. This CDR3 has 14 residues. The DNA for the CDR3 is TGTGCCAGCAGTTCAGGAGGGCTGGAGCAGCCCCAGCATTTT. Residues: CASSSGGLEQPQHF.

The chain joins TRBV28 to TRBJ2-7; 8 nucleotides agree with TRBD2. This CDR3 has 14 amino acids. Germline V gene sequence: CDR1 MDHEN, CDR2 SYDVKM. After removal of 6 bases from V and 2 bases from J, the junction contained 6 bases not matched to a gene. The chain's CDR3 is CASRKSGSAYEQYF. CDR3 DNA: TGTGCCAGCAGAAAAAGCGGGAGTGCCTACGAGCAGTACTTC.

The chain recombines TRBV5-6 with TRBJ2-7; 9 bases line up with TRBD1. V was clipped by 0 bases and J by 6 bases; unmatched bases: 7. Germline CDR1 is SGHDT and CDR2 is YYEEEE. The CDR3 sequence is 15 residues long. This CDR3 is CASSLGGTGTTEQYF. Here the CDR3 DNA reads TGTGCCAGCAGCTTGGGAGGGACAGGGACGACCGAGCAGTACTTC.